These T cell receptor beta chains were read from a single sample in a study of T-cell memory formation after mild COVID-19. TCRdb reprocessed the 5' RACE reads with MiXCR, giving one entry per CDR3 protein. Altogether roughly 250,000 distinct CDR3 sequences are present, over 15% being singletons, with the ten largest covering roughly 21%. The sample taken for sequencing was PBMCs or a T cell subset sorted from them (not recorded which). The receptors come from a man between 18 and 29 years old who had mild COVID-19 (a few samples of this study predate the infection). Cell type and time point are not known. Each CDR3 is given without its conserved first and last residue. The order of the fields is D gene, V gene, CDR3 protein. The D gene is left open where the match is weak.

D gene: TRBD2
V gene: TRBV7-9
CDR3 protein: ASSLIGLAGSGELF

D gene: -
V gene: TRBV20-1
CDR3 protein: SAPRGQGATNEKLF

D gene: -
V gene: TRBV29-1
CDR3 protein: SVTGVDAEAF

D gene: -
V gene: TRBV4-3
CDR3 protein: ASSHGASPDTQY

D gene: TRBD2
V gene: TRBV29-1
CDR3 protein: SVGPGGSRNEQF

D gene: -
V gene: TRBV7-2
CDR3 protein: ASSYDRMGQPQH

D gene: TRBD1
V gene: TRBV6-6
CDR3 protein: ASSHRDRGSAGELF

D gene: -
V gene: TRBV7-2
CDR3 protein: ASSLDRVGPDTQY

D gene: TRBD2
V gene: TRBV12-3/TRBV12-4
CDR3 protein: ASSRRSGGRTYNEQF

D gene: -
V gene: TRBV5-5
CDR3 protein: ASRDRDLLNEQF